This T cell receptor beta chain was captured in a study of blood T cell repertoires in COVID-19. Study-wide context: Sample material is recorded as cDNA or gDNA derived from T cells, B-cell-depleted T cells, or PBMCs.

Cohorts were assigned according to the clinical history that participants reported. Trimming removed 6 bases from V and 3 bases from J, with 15 bases in between. From germline, CDR1 is SGDLS and CDR2 YYNGEE. The CDR3 totals 14 residues. Original processing notes: Reference gene primers were amplified, and this amplification served to estimate nucleated cell counts. Assay used: immunoSEQ multiplex PCR; TCRdb lists only in-frame clones, some missing. That table gives V, J and clone size, and the DNA gave D and trimming. This sample has about 260,000 clones, with 85% to 90% found just once. This sequence originates from a woman younger than 35 who had recovered from COVID-19. The rearrangement links TRBV9 to TRBJ1-2; D unclear. Sequenced sample: PBMCs or T cells enriched from blood (not recorded which). The CDR3: CASTSGFLDYGYTF. CDR3 nucleotide sequence: TGTGCCAGCACATCGGGGTTTTTGGACTATGGCTACACCTTC.